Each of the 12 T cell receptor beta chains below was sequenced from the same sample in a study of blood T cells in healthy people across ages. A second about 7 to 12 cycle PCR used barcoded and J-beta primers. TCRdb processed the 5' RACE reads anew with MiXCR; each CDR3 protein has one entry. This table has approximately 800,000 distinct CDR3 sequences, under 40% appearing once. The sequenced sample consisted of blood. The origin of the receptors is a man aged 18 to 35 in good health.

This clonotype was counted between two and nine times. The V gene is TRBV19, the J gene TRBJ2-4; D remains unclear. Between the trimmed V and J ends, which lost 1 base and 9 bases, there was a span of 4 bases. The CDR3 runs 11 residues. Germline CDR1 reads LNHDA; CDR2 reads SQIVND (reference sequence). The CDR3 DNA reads TGTGCCAGTAGTATAGGTTCCATTCAGTACTTC. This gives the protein CASSIGSIQYF. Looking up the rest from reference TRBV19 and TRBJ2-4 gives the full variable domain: DGGITQSPKYLFRKEGQNVTLSCEQNLNHDAMYWYRQDPGQGLRLIYYSQIVNDFQKGDIAEGYSVSREKKESFPLTVTSAQKNPTAFYLCASSIGSIQYFGAGTRLSVL.

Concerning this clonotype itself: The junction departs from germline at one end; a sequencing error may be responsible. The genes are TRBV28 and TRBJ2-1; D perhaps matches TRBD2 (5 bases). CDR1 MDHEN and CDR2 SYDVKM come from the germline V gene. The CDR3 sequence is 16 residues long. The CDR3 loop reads CANSSPLPRGYNEQFF. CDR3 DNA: TGTGCCAACAGTTCCCCCCTTCCCCGGGGATACAATGAGCAGTTCTTC.

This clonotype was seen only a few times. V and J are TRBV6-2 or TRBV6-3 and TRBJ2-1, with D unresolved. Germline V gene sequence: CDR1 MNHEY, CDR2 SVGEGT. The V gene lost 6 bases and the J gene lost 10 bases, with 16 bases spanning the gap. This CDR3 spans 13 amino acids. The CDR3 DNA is TGTGCCAGCAGCCCGACGGGTTTTAAAGAGCAGTTCTTC. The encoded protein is CASSPTGFKEQFF.

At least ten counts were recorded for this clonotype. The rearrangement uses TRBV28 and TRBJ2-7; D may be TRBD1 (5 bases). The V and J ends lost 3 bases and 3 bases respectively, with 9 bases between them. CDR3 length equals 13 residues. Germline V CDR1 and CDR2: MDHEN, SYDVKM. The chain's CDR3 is CASSFQGFYEQYF. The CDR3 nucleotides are TGTGCCAGCAGTTTCCAGGGTTTCTACGAGCAGTACTTC.

CDR3 in amino acids: CATSRDRALNQPQHF. The CDR3 DNA follows: TGTGCCACCAGCAGAGATAGGGCCCTCAATCAGCCCCAGCATTTT. The rearrangement links TRBV15 to TRBJ1-5, with D unclear. The CDR3 consists of 15 residues. V lost 0 bases, J lost 3 bases, and 9 bases lay in between. Looked up from germline, CDR1 is LNHNV and CDR2 is YYDKDF (reference sequence).

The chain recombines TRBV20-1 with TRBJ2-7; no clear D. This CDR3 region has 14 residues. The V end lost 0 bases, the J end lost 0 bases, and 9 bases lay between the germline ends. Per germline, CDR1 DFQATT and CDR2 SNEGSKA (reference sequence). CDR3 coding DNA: TGCAGTGCTAGAGATAGGAACCCCTCCTACGAGCAGTACTTC. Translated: CSARDRNPSYEQYF.

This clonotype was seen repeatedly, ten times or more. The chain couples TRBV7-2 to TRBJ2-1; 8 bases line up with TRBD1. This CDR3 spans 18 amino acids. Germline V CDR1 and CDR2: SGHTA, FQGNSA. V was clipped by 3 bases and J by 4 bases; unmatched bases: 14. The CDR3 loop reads CASSFFRTGPRTYNEQFF. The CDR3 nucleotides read TGTGCCAGCAGCTTTTTTAGGACAGGGCCTAGGACGTACAATGAGCAGTTCTTC.

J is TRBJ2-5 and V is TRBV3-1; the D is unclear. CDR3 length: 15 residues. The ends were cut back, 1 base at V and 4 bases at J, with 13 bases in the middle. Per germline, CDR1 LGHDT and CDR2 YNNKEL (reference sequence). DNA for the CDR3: TGTGCCAGCAGCCAAGTACGTAGAATCGGAGAGACCCAGTACTTC. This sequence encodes CASSQVRRIGETQYF.

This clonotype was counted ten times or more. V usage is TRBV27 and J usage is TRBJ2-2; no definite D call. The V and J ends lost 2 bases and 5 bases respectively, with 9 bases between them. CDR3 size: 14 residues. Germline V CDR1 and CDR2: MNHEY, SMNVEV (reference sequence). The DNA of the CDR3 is TGTGCCAGCAGTTTAGACGAGAGTACCGGGGAGCTGTTTTTT. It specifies CASSLDESTGELFF.

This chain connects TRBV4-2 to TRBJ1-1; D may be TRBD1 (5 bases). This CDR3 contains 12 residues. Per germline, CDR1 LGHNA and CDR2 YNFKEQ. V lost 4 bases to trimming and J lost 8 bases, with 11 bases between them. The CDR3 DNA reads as TGTGCCAGCAGCCGGGCAGGGAACGAAGCTTTCTTT. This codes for CASSRAGNEAFF.

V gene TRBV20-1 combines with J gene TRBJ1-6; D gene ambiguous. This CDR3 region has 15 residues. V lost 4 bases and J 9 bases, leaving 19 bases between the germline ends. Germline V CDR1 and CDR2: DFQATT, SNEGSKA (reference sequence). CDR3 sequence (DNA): TGCAGTGCTACCCCAGGATCTGTCGAGGGTTCACCCCTCCACTTT. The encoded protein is CSATPGSVEGSPLHF.

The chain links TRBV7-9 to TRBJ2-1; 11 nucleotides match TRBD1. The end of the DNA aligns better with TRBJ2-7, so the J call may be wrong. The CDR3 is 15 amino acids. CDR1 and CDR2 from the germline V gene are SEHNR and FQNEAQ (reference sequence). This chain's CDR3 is CASSLGQGEYNEQYF. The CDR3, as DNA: TGTGCCAGCAGCTTGGGACAGGGGGAGTACAATGAGCAGTACTTC.